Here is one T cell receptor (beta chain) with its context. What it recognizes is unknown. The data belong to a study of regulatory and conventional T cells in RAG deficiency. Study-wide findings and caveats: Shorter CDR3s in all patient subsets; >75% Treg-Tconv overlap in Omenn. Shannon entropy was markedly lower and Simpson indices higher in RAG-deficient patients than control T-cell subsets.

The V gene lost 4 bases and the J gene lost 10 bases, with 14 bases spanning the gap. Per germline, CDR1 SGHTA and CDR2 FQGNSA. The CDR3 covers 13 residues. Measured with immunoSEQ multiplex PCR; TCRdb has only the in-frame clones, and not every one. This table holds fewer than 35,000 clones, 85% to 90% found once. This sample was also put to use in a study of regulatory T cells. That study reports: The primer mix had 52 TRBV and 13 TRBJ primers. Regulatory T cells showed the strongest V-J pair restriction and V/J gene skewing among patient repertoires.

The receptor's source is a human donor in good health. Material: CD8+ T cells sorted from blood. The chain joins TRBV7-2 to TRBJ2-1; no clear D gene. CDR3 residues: CASSSSDVGEQFF. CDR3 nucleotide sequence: TGTGCCAGCAGCTCGTCCGATGTTGGGGAGCAGTTCTTC.